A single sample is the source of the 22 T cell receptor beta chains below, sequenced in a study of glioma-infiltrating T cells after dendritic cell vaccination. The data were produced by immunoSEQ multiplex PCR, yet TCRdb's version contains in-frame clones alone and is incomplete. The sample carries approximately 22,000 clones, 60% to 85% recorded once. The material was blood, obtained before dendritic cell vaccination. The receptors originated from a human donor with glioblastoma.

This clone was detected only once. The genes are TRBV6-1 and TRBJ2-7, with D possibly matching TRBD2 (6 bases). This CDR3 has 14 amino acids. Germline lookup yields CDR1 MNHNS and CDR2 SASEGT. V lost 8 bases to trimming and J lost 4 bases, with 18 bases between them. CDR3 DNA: TGTGCCAGCCGGGTGACGGGGGAACAATACGAGCAGTACTTC. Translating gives CASRVTGEQYEQYF.

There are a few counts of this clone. The CDR3 sequence is CASSKVAGGTGELFF. The DNA for the CDR3 is TGTGCCAGTAGTAAGGTAGCGGGAGGTACCGGGGAGCTGTTTTTT. The rearrangement uses TRBV19 and TRBJ2-2, with 10 bases identical to TRBD2. Losses at the gene ends were 4 bases for V and 5 bases for J; bases not matched to a gene: 4. Germline CDR1 LNHDA, CDR2 SQIVND (reference sequence). This CDR3 has 15 amino acids.

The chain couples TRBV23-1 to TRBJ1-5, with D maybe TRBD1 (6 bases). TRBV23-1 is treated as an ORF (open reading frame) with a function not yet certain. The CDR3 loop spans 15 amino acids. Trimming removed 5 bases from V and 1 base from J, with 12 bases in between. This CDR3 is CASSYRDLSNQPQHF. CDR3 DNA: TGCGCCAGCAGTTACAGGGATTTGAGCAATCAGCCCCAGCATTTT.

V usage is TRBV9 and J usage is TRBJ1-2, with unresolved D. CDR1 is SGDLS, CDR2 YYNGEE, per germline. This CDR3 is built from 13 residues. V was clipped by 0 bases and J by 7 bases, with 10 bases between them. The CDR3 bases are TGTGCCAGCAGCGTAGAAGAATTCGGTGGCTACACCTTC. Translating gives CASSVEEFGGYTF. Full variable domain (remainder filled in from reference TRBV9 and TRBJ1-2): DSGVTQTPKHLITATGQRVTLRCSPRSGDLSVYWYQQSLDQGLQFLIQYYNGEERAKGNILERFSAQQFPDLHSELNLSSLELGDSALYFCASSVEEFGGYTFGSGTRLTVV.

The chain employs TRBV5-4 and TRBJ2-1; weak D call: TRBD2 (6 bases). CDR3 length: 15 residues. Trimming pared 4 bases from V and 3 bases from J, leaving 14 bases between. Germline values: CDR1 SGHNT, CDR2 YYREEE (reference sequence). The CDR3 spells CASSPASAHYNEQFF. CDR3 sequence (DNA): TGTGCCAGCAGCCCGGCTAGCGCCCACTACAATGAGCAGTTCTTC.

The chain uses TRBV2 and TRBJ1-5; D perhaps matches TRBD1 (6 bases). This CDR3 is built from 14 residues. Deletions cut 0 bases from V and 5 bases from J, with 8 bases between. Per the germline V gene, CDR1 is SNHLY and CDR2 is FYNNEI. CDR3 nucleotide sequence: TGTGCCAGCAGTGAAGCAGGGGGGGATCAGCCCCAGCATTTT. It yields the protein CASSEAGGDQPQHF.

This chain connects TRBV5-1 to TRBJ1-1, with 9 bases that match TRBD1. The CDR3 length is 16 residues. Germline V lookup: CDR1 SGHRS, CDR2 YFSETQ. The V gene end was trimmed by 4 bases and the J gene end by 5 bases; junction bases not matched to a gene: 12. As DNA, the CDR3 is TGCGCCAGCAGCCAACTGATCGGACAGGGGAATACTGAAGCTTTCTTT. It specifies CASSQLIGQGNTEAFF.

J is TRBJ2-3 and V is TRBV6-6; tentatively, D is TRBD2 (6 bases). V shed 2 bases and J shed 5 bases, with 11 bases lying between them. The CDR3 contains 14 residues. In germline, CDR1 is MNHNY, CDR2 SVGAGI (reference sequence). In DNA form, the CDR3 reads TGTGCCAGCAGTTACAGGTTGGAGGGAGATACGCAGTATTTT. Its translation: CASSYRLEGDTQYF.

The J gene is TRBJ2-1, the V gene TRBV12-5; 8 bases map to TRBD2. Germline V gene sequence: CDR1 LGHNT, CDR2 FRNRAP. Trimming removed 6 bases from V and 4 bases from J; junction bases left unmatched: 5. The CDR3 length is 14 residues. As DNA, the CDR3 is TGTGCTAGTGGAAACGGGACTAGATACAATGAGCAGTTCTTC. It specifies CASGNGTRYNEQFF.

In DNA form, the CDR3 reads TGCAGTGCTAGGCCAGACTATGGCTACACCTTC. As protein: CSARPDYGYTF. The chain employs TRBV20-1 and TRBJ1-2, with D unclear. This CDR3 spans 11 amino acids. The germline V and J ends were trimmed by 3 bases and 3 bases, with 5 bases remaining between them. Per the germline V gene, CDR1 is DFQATT and CDR2 is SNEGSKA (reference sequence).

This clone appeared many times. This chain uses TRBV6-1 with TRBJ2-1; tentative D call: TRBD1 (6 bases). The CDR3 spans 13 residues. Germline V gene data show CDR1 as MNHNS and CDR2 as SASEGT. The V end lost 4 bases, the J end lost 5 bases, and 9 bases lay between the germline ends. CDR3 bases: TGTGCCAGCAGTGGGACAGAGAACAATGAGCAGTTCTTC. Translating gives CASSGTENNEQFF.

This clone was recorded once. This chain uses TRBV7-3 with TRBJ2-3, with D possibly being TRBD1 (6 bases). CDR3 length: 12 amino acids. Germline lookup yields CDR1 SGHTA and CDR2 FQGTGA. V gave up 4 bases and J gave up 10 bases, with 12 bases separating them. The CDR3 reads CASSSPGHPQYF. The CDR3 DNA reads TGTGCCAGCAGCTCGCCGGGACATCCGCAGTATTTT.

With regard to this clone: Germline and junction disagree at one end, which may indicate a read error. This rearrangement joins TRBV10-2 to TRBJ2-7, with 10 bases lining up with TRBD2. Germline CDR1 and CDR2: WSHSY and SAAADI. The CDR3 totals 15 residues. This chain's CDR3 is CASSSLSGRSSEQYF. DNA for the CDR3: TGTGCCAGCAGTTCCCTTAGCGGGAGGAGCTCCGAGCAGTACTTC.

In nucleotides, the CDR3 is TGTGCCACCAAGGTTCTAGCGACCTACAATGAGCAGTTCTTC. Its translation is CATKVLATYNEQFF. The chain uses TRBV15 and TRBJ2-1; a weak D match, TRBD2 (6 bases). The CDR3 consists of 14 residues. Germline CDR1 reads LNHNV; CDR2 reads YYDKDF (reference sequence). V was cut by 7 bases and J by 2 bases, with 12 bases left in between.

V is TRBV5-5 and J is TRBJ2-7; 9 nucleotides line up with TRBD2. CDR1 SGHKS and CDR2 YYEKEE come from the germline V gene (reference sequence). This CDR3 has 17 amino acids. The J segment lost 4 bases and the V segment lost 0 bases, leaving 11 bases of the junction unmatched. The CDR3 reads CASSLVGTSRGVYEQYF. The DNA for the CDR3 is TGTGCCAGCAGCTTGGTCGGGACTAGCCGGGGGGTTTACGAGCAGTACTTC.

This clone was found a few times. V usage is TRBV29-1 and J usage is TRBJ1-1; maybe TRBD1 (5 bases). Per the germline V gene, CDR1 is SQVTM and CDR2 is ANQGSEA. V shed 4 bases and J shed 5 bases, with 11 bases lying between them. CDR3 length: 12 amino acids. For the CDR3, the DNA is TGCAGCGTTGCCGATCCAGGGACTGAAGCTTTCTTT. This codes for CSVADPGTEAFF.

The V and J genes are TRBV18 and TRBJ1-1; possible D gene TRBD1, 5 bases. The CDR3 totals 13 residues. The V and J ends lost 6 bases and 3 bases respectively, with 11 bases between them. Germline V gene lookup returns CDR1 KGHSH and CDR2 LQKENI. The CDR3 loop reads CASSLGGDTEAFF. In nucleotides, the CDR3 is TGTGCCAGCTCCCTCGGGGGGGACACTGAAGCTTTCTTT.

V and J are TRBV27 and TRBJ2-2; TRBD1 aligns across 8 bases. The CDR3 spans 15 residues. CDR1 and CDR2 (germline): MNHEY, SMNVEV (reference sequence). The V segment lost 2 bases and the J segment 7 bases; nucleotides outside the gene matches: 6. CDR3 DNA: TGTGCCAGCAGTTTAATGGTACAGGGGGGCGGGGAGCTGTTTTTT. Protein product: CASSLMVQGGGELFF.

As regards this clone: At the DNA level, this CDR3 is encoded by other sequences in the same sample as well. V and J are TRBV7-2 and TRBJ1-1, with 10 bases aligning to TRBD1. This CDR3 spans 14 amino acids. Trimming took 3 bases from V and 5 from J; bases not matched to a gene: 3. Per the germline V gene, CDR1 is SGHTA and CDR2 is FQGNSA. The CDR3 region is CASSLGQGSTEAFF. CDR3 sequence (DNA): TGTGCCAGCAGCTTGGGACAGGGGTCGACTGAAGCTTTCTTT.

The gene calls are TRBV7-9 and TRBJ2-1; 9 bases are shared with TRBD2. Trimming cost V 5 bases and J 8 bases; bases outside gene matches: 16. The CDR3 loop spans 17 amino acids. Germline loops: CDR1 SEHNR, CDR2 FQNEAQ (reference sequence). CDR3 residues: CASSPRRSSGRPHEQFF. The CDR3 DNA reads TGTGCCAGCAGCCCACGGCGGTCCAGCGGGAGGCCCCATGAGCAGTTCTTC.

The CDR3 DNA follows: TGCAGTGCTAGAGCGGACAGAGAGCAGTACTTC. Protein: CSARADREQYF. This chain uses TRBV20-1 with TRBJ2-7; TRBD1 might be the D (6 bases). CDR1 and CDR2 (germline): DFQATT, SNEGSKA (reference sequence). Trimming left V 1 base short and J 7 bases short, with 8 bases between. The CDR3 extends over 11 amino acids.

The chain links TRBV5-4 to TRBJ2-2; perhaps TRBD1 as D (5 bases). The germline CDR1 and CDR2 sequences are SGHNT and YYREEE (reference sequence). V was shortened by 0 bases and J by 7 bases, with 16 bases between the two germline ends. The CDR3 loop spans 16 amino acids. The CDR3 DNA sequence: TGTGCCAGCAGCTTGGATCCAGGGCGTCTTCACGGGGAGCTGTTTTTT. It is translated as CASSLDPGRLHGELFF. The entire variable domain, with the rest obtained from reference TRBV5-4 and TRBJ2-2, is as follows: ETGVTQSPTHLIKTRGQQVTLRCSSQSGHNTVSWYQQALGQGPQFIFQYYREEENGRGNFPPRFSGLQFPNYSSELNVNALELDDSALYLCASSLDPGRLHGELFFGEGSRLTVL.